The following is a T cell receptor beta chain sequence with its context. The clone's antigen remains unknown. Per-base quality was not reported, and no clone a single base away is much larger than it. Using the deep immunoSEQ assay, multiplex PCR amplified TCR CDR3 regions from genomic DNA. Extracted genomic DNA from each cell subset was distributed evenly across all wells of several immunoSEQ 96-well plates, and each plate was treated as a replicate. For sorted subsets, roughly 200 ng of genomic DNA, equivalent to about 30,000 T cell genomes, went into each replicate PCR. Purified libraries were measured with a Qubit 3.0 fluorometer, size-checked on a Bioanalyzer 2100, and measured again with the KAPA Library Quantification kit. Every immunoSEQ 96-well plate was sequenced on a dedicated single-read 150-cycle Illumina NextSeq 550 flow cell. The authors processed their data as follows. The immunoSEQ output contained only junctional sequences without quality scores, so filtering could not match that applied to full-length reads. To assign V/J genes and CDR3, sequences were annotated using PyIR, a Python wrapper for IgBLAST v1.9, with IMGT germline references. Reads were removed for weak V/J assignments (E-value above 1e-6), missing CDR3, stop codons, out-of-frame junctions, or ambiguous translated residues. V3J clonotypes were defined as sequences sharing an identical inferred V gene, J gene, and CDR3 amino acid sequence. The percentage overlap between two repertoires was calculated by dividing the number of shared unique clonotypes by the size of the smaller repertoire. Richness of each repertoire was evaluated using RTK rarefaction, the Chao1 estimator, and Recon v2.1 estimates of unobserved clonotypes. Generation probabilities were computed with OLGA for all TCRbeta clonotypes obtained by the gDNA method from several donors. TCRdb re-hosts the immuneACCESS table, in-frame sequences only. Its copies lack some clones; in the studies checked, an unresolved V gene accounts for under half of them, and the cause for the rest is not known. The DNA was the basis for D and trimming; V, J and clone size are from that table. The sample yields 300,000 to 400,000 clones; over 70% were counted once. The top ten constitute 8.5% to 12% of the sample.

These data are taken from a study of shared clonotypes between healthy human individuals (dated by TCRdb to about 2020). Background on the whole study: The cohort comprised a couple of women and a few men aged 18 to 49 years. For each donor, three plates each were used for CD4 naive and CD4 memory, two plates were used for CD8 naive, and one plate was used for CD8 memory. The study deeply sequenced blood TCR repertoires of five healthy adults to estimate repertoire size and the extent of clonotype sharing between individuals. Different laboratories and diverse techniques were used to prepare libraries and sequence TCR repertoires, to increase sequencing depth and limit assay-specific biases. Per donor, leukapheresis produced somewhere between about 0.9 and 10 billion PBMCs.

Healthy HIV-negative adults with no recently reported acute infections or vaccinations were included as donors. Every donor was a Caucasian adult residing in Nashville, Tennessee, USA. CD4+ T cells were enriched through magnetic negative selection, after which naive cells were positively selected on CD45RA and the remaining negative fraction served as the memory subset. Blood was obtained by leukapheresis, after which PBMCs were separated by Ficoll-Histopaque density gradient centrifugation and cryopreserved in liquid nitrogen vapor phase. Analytical flow cytometry was used to check the purity and quantity of every magnetically sorted T cell population. Each sorted fraction had its genomic DNA isolated and then quantified by UV absorbance on a Nanodrop 2000c. Summary of the overall study and its limitations: Only blood was sampled, and tissue TCR repertoires likely differ from those in blood. Naive subsets generally had larger estimated clonotype richness than memory subsets did. Compared with non-shared clonotypes, the clonotypes found in all four sorted-subset donors had higher generation probabilities. Rarefaction of sorted-subset datasets indicated incomplete sequencing despite the large sequencing depth. When several donors were compared, the shared fraction of clonotypes was 5% to 6.5% for naive CD4, over 3% for naive CD8, about 2.5% for memory CD4, and 0.3% to 0.5% for memory CD8. Based on pairwise subsampling, the degree of clonotype sharing among donors was expected to be affected by sequencing depth. Because the study included only a small number of donors, the genetic and exposure-history diversity represented was limited.

The CDR3, from cysteine to phenylalanine, totals 14 residues. The sequence is cut down to CDR3 DNA, 42 bases in frame from base 1. Clipping removes 5 bases from V and 8 bases from J, with 5 as the unmatched junction base count. From the germline V gene, CDR1 is SGHAT and CDR2 is FQNNGV. The sequence joins TRBV11-2 to TRBJ1-4; 10 central bases correspond to TRBD1. The sequenced material came from memory CD4+ T cells sorted from blood. This specimen's cell subset or site label, per the study, means: CD45RA-negative fraction. The TCR sequence derives from a man aged 30 to 45 in good health. The CDR3 sequence is CASSETGGYEKLFF. DNA sequence: TGTGCCAGCAGCGAGACAGGGGGCTACGAAAAACTGTTTTTT.